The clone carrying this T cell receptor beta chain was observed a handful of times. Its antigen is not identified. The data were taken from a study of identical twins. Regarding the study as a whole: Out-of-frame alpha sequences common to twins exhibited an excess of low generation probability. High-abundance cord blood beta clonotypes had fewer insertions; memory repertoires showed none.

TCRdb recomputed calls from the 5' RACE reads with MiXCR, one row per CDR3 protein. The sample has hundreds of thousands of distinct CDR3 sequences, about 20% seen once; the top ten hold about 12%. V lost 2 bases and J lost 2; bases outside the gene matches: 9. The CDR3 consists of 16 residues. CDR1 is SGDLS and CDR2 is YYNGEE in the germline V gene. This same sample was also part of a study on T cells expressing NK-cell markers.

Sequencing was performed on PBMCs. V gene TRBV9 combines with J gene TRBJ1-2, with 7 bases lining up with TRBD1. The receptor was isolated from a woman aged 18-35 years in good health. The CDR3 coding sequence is TGTGCCAGCAGCGTCACTAGACAGGGATCAAACTATGGCTACACCTTC. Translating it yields CASSVTRQGSNYGYTF.